This TCR beta chain was identified in a study of CD8+CD57+ T cells in acquired aplastic anemia. Study details: Read counts for CD4+ cells (from healthy donors) averaged about 10 million.

TCR beta VDJ and CDR3 were profiled, and genomic DNA was the template. MiXCR was run by TCRdb on the reads, yielding one entry per CDR3 protein. The data show about 64,000 distinct CDR3 sequences, less than 65% seen once. Trimming shortened V by 4 bases and J by 7 bases, and 18 bases separated the two germline ends. CDR3 length: 16 residues. Per the germline V gene, CDR1 is KGHDR and CDR2 is SFDVKD. Material: sorted CD4+, CD8+, or CD8+CD57+ T cells (not recorded which) from PBMCs. The TCR sequence derives from a human donor in good health, serving as a control. The chain carries TRBV24-1 and TRBJ1-4, with a tentative D call TRBD1 (6 bases). The CDR3 is CATSDGTPFDGEKLFF. CDR3 bases: TGTGCCACCAGTGACGGGACACCTTTTGACGGTGAAAAACTGTTTTTT.